This is a list of T cell receptor beta chains from one sample in a study of neurological immune-mediated disorders. In TCRdb, the 5' RACE reads were re-called with MiXCR into one record per CDR3 protein. Among about 62,000 distinct CDR3 sequences, approximately 3.7% were seen once, and the ten largest hold 2.2%. The sequenced sample was PBMCs. Source of these receptors: a woman between 45 and 60 years old with multiple sclerosis. Each CDR3 is given with its conserved first and last residue. A D gene is named only where the DNA matches it firmly. The size of a clone is reported for some rows only, either as once, few or many, or as a class for expanded clones.

CDR3aa: CAISDSNGVSGANVLTF
CDR3nt: TGTGCCATCAGTGACTCGAATGGGGTCTCTGGGGCCAACGTCCTGACTTTC
v_gene: TRBV10-3
abundance: many
j_gene: TRBJ2-6
d_gene: NA

CDR3aa: CSARGWTEYNEQFF
CDR3nt: TGCAGTGCTAGAGGGTGGACAGAGTACAATGAGCAGTTCTTC
v_gene: TRBV20-1
abundance: many
j_gene: TRBJ2-1
d_gene: NA

CDR3aa: CATSGGGFGEQYF
CDR3nt: TGTGCCACCAGCGGTGGGGGGTTTGGCGAGCAGTACTTC
v_gene: TRBV15
abundance: many
j_gene: TRBJ2-7
d_gene: NA

CDR3aa: CASSSDRNTEAFF
CDR3nt: TGTGCCAGCTCATCTGACAGGAACACTGAAGCTTTCTTT
v_gene: TRBV18
abundance: many
j_gene: TRBJ1-1
d_gene: NA

CDR3aa: CSAHHRGHYEQYF
CDR3nt: TGCAGTGCACACCACAGGGGGCACTACGAGCAGTACTTC
v_gene: TRBV20-1
abundance: many
j_gene: TRBJ2-7
d_gene: TRBD1

CDR3aa: CSAREGPWDRVLQDGYTF
CDR3nt: TGCAGTGCTAGGGAGGGCCCATGGGACAGGGTGCTCCAAGATGGCTACACCTTC
v_gene: TRBV20-1
abundance: many
j_gene: TRBJ1-2
d_gene: TRBD1

CDR3aa: CASSFGNQPQHF
CDR3nt: TGTGCCAGCAGTTTTGGGAATCAGCCCCAGCATTTT
v_gene: TRBV27
abundance: many
j_gene: TRBJ1-5
d_gene: NA

CDR3aa: CATTSGRSTDTQYF
CDR3nt: TGTGCCACCACTTCTGGCAGAAGCACAGATACGCAGTATTTT
v_gene: TRBV24-1
abundance: many
j_gene: TRBJ2-3
d_gene: NA

CDR3aa: CASSLESGNYGYTF
CDR3nt: TGCGCCAGCAGCTTGGAGTCAGGGAACTACGGCTACACCTTC
v_gene: TRBV5-1
abundance: many
j_gene: TRBJ1-2
d_gene: NA

CDR3aa: CASSSPRANTGELFF
CDR3nt: TGTGCCAGCAGTTCCCCGCGCGCGAACACCGGGGAGCTGTTTTTT
v_gene: TRBV7-2
abundance: many
j_gene: TRBJ2-2
d_gene: NA

CDR3aa: CASSLKYGRNTGELFF
CDR3nt: TGCGCCAGCAGCCTAAAATATGGGAGGAACACCGGGGAGCTGTTTTTT
v_gene: TRBV4-3
abundance: many
j_gene: TRBJ2-2
d_gene: NA

CDR3aa: CASSLTGMDSPLNF
CDR3nt: TGCGCCAGCAGCTTGACAGGGATGGATTCACCCCTCAACTTT
v_gene: TRBV5-1
abundance: NA
j_gene: TRBJ1-6
d_gene: NA

CDR3aa: CASSFFRDFSGANVLTF
CDR3nt: TGTGCCAGCAGTTTTTTTCGTGACTTCTCTGGGGCCAACGTCCTGACTTTC
v_gene: TRBV12-3/TRBV12-4
abundance: many
j_gene: TRBJ2-6
d_gene: NA

CDR3aa: CASSSLRGRRETQYF
CDR3nt: TGTGCCAGCAGCTCGCTCAGGGGGCGCCGAGAGACCCAGTACTTC
v_gene: TRBV7-9
abundance: many
j_gene: TRBJ2-5
d_gene: TRBD1

CDR3aa: CASSPSGQGYSPLHF
CDR3nt: TGTGCCAGCAGTCCGTCGGGACAGGGGTATTCACCCCTCCACTTT
v_gene: TRBV27
abundance: many
j_gene: TRBJ1-6
d_gene: TRBD1

CDR3aa: CSVESGGGYEQYF
CDR3nt: TGCAGCGTAGAGAGCGGAGGAGGCTACGAGCAGTACTTC
v_gene: TRBV29-1
abundance: few
j_gene: TRBJ2-7
d_gene: NA

CDR3aa: CPRVEGSPLHF
CDR3nt: TGCCCAAGAGTAGAGGGTTCACCCCTCCACTTT
v_gene: TRBV20-1
abundance: many
j_gene: TRBJ1-6
d_gene: NA

CDR3aa: CASTSRTNSPLHF
CDR3nt: TGTGCCAGTACCTCTCGGACTAATTCACCCCTACACTTT
v_gene: TRBV12-3/TRBV12-4
abundance: NA
j_gene: TRBJ1-6
d_gene: NA

CDR3aa: CATLGQGAYEQYF
CDR3nt: TGTGCCACCCTAGGGCAGGGAGCCTACGAGCAGTACTTC
v_gene: TRBV6-6
abundance: many
j_gene: TRBJ2-7
d_gene: NA

CDR3aa: CSARVTGYAGELFF
CDR3nt: TGCAGTGCTAGAGTAACAGGATATGCCGGGGAGCTGTTTTTT
v_gene: TRBV20-1
abundance: few
j_gene: TRBJ2-2
d_gene: NA

CDR3aa: CASTQSDRAGELFF
CDR3nt: TGTGCCAGCACCCAGTCGGACAGAGCCGGGGAGCTGTTTTTT
v_gene: TRBV6-2/TRBV6-3
abundance: many
j_gene: TRBJ2-2
d_gene: NA

CDR3aa: CSVEGQGGTYGYTF
CDR3nt: TGCAGCGTTGAGGGCCAGGGAGGGACTTATGGCTACACCTTC
v_gene: TRBV29-1
abundance: many
j_gene: TRBJ1-2
d_gene: NA

CDR3aa: CASSFGKQGGETQYF
CDR3nt: TGCGCCAGCAGCTTTGGGAAACAGGGAGGAGAGACCCAGTACTTC
v_gene: TRBV5-1
abundance: many
j_gene: TRBJ2-5
d_gene: NA

CDR3aa: CATSDFRLDGSNEQFF
CDR3nt: TGTGCCACCAGTGATTTTAGACTTGACGGGAGCAATGAGCAGTTCTTC
v_gene: TRBV24-1
abundance: many
j_gene: TRBJ2-1
d_gene: NA

CDR3aa: CASSQEGSSRANVLTF
CDR3nt: TGTGCCAGCAGCCAAGAGGGCAGCTCTCGGGCCAACGTCCTGACTTTC
v_gene: TRBV4-2
abundance: many
j_gene: TRBJ2-6
d_gene: NA

CDR3aa: CSVGVDGIEAFF
CDR3nt: TGCAGCGTTGGGGTGGATGGGATTGAAGCTTTCTTT
v_gene: TRBV29-1
abundance: many
j_gene: TRBJ1-1
d_gene: NA

CDR3aa: CSVPGVGNEKLFF
CDR3nt: TGCAGCGTGCCAGGGGTGGGTAATGAAAAACTGTTTTTT
v_gene: TRBV29-1
abundance: many
j_gene: TRBJ1-4
d_gene: NA

CDR3aa: CSAIWNTEAFF
CDR3nt: TGCAGTGCTATTTGGAACACTGAAGCTTTCTTT
v_gene: TRBV20-1
abundance: many
j_gene: TRBJ1-1
d_gene: NA

CDR3aa: CASSFPKKETQYF
CDR3nt: TGTGCCAGCAGCTTCCCAAAAAAGGAGACCCAGTACTTC
v_gene: TRBV7-2
abundance: many
j_gene: TRBJ2-5
d_gene: NA

CDR3aa: CASRLTSNTGELFF
CDR3nt: TGTGCCAGCAGGTTGACAAGTAACACCGGGGAGCTGTTTTTT
v_gene: TRBV12-3/TRBV12-4
abundance: few
j_gene: TRBJ2-2
d_gene: NA

CDR3aa: CASSLAGGVGSDTQYF
CDR3nt: TGCGCCAGCAGCTTGGCCGGCGGGGTAGGGTCAGATACGCAGTATTTT
v_gene: TRBV5-1
abundance: many
j_gene: TRBJ2-3
d_gene: NA

CDR3aa: CASSTSGRETQYF
CDR3nt: TGTGCCAGCAGTACATCAGGTCGGGAGACCCAGTACTTC
v_gene: TRBV25-1
abundance: NA
j_gene: TRBJ2-5
d_gene: NA

CDR3aa: CASISIRRVEQFF
CDR3nt: TGTGCCAGCATCTCTATCAGGAGGGTAGAGCAGTTCTTC
v_gene: TRBV6-2/TRBV6-3
abundance: NA
j_gene: TRBJ2-1
d_gene: NA

CDR3aa: CASSFLDGNTEAFF
CDR3nt: TGTGCCAGCAGCTTCCTGGACGGGAACACTGAAGCTTTCTTT
v_gene: TRBV7-2
abundance: many
j_gene: TRBJ1-1
d_gene: NA

CDR3aa: CSARQGSAANEKLFF
CDR3nt: TGCAGTGCCCGACAGGGGTCGGCGGCTAATGAAAAACTGTTTTTT
v_gene: TRBV20-1
abundance: many
j_gene: TRBJ1-4
d_gene: TRBD1

CDR3aa: CASSLVPHAAGELFF
CDR3nt: TGTGCCAGCAGCTTAGTACCGCACGCAGCCGGGGAGCTGTTTTTT
v_gene: TRBV7-2
abundance: many
j_gene: TRBJ2-2
d_gene: NA

CDR3aa: CASSQSGQPQYF
CDR3nt: TGTGCCAGCAGCCAATCAGGCCAGCCCCAGTACTTC
v_gene: TRBV3-1
abundance: many
j_gene: TRBJ2-7
d_gene: NA

CDR3aa: CASSQEGPPGGEQFF
CDR3nt: TGCGCCAGCAGCCAAGAAGGCCCGCCGGGCGGAGAGCAGTTCTTC
v_gene: TRBV4-3
abundance: many
j_gene: TRBJ2-1
d_gene: NA

CDR3aa: CASSLGQGEANEKLFF
CDR3nt: TGCGCCAGCAGCTTGGGACAGGGCGAAGCTAATGAAAAACTGTTTTTT
v_gene: TRBV5-1
abundance: many
j_gene: TRBJ1-4
d_gene: TRBD1

CDR3aa: CATSRFGQGDGYTF
CDR3nt: TGTGCCACCAGCAGATTTGGACAGGGGGATGGCTACACCTTC
v_gene: TRBV15
abundance: many
j_gene: TRBJ1-2
d_gene: TRBD1

CDR3aa: CSARDGGYGNTIYF
CDR3nt: TGCAGTGCTAGGGACGGCGGGTATGGAAACACCATATATTTT
v_gene: TRBV20-1
abundance: many
j_gene: TRBJ1-3
d_gene: NA

CDR3aa: CASSPLVGVGSPLNF
CDR3nt: NA
v_gene: TRBV12-3/TRBV12-4
abundance: many
j_gene: TRBJ1-6
d_gene: NA

CDR3aa: CASSVSTGQGSGELFF
CDR3nt: TGTGCCAGCAGCGTTTCGACGGGACAGGGGAGCGGGGAGCTGTTTTTT
v_gene: TRBV9
abundance: many
j_gene: TRBJ2-2
d_gene: TRBD1